Below are 5 T cell receptor beta chains sequenced from a single sample in a study of cytomegalovirus exposure and HLA in healthy donors listed by TCRdb under 2017. Libraries were prepared through the immunoSEQ multiplex PCR assay. A mixture of 60 forward primers for TCR Vbeta segments and 13 reverse primers for TCR Jbeta segments was used in the multiplex PCR. Not all clones reach the TCRdb copy of this immuneACCESS table, which keeps in-frame sequences only. Checked studies attribute under half of the gap to unresolved V genes and leave the rest unexplained. In this sample the table shows roughly 140,000 clones, about 60% of which occur a single time. Jointly, the top ten make up roughly 6.8% of the sample. Source material: PBMCs. The receptors were sampled from an older woman in good health and CMV-seropositive.

The chain is built from TRBV5-4 and TRBJ2-1; possible D gene TRBD1, 6 bases. CDR1 SGHNT and CDR2 YYREEE come from the germline V gene (reference sequence). The length of the CDR3 is 15 residues. V lost 5 bases, J lost 4 bases, and 16 bases lay in between. DNA of the CDR3: TGTGCCAGCAGTCAATTCAGGGGCCAATACAATGAGCAGTTCTTC. Translation gives CASSQFRGQYNEQFF.

The chain links TRBV6-6 to TRBJ1-2; D is uncertain. V was cut by 5 bases and J by 4 bases, with 11 bases left in between. CDR3 size: 13 residues. Germline-derived CDR1 and CDR2 are MNHNY and SVGAGI (reference sequence). The CDR3 nucleotides read TGTGCCAGCAGTCCCCTAGACGTCTATGGCTACACCTTC. Translated, it gives CASSPLDVYGYTF.

The chain is built from TRBV19 and TRBJ2-1; 9 bases map to TRBD2. This CDR3 contains 17 residues. Germline lookup yields CDR1 LNHDA and CDR2 SQIVND (reference sequence). J lost 8 bases, V lost 5 bases, and 16 bases had no gene match. CDR3 DNA: TGTGCCAGTAGTCCCCGGGGTGAAGGCGGGAGGGCCTATGAGCAGTTCTTC. It translates to CASSPRGEGGRAYEQFF.

V usage is TRBV15 and J usage is TRBJ1-3, with unresolved D. The CDR3 covers 14 residues. Germline assignment: CDR1 LNHNV and CDR2 YYDKDF (reference sequence). The V end lost 7 bases, the J end lost 0 bases, and 10 bases lay between the germline ends. The CDR3 here is CATKEEYSGNTIYF. CDR3 coding DNA: TGTGCCACCAAAGAGGAGTACTCTGGAAACACCATATATTTT. Full variable domain (outside the CDR3, taken from reference TRBV15 and TRBJ1-3): DAMVIQNPRYQVTQFGKPVTLSCSQTLNHNVMYWYQQKSSQAPKLLFHYYDKDFNNEADTPDNFQSRRPNTSFCFLDIRSPGLGDTAMYLCATKEEYSGNTIYFGEGSWLTVV.

CDR3 loop: CASSFREGSSYNEQFF. The DNA of the CDR3 is TGCGCCAGCAGCTTTCGGGAGGGGAGCTCCTACAATGAGCAGTTCTTC. This chain connects TRBV5-1 to TRBJ2-1; the match to TRBD2 covers 8 bases. Germline trimming cut 2 bases from V and 0 bases from J; bases unmatched to any gene: 4. Germline V gives CDR1 SGHRS, CDR2 YFSETQ. This CDR3 is 16 amino acids long. Using reference TRBV5-1 and TRBJ2-1 for the parts outside the CDR3, the full variable domain is KAGVTQTPRYLIKTRGQQVTLSCSPISGHRSVSWYQQTPGQGLQFLFEYFSETQRNKGNFPGRFSGRQFSNSRSEMNVSTLELGDSALYLCASSFREGSSYNEQFFGPGTRLTVL.